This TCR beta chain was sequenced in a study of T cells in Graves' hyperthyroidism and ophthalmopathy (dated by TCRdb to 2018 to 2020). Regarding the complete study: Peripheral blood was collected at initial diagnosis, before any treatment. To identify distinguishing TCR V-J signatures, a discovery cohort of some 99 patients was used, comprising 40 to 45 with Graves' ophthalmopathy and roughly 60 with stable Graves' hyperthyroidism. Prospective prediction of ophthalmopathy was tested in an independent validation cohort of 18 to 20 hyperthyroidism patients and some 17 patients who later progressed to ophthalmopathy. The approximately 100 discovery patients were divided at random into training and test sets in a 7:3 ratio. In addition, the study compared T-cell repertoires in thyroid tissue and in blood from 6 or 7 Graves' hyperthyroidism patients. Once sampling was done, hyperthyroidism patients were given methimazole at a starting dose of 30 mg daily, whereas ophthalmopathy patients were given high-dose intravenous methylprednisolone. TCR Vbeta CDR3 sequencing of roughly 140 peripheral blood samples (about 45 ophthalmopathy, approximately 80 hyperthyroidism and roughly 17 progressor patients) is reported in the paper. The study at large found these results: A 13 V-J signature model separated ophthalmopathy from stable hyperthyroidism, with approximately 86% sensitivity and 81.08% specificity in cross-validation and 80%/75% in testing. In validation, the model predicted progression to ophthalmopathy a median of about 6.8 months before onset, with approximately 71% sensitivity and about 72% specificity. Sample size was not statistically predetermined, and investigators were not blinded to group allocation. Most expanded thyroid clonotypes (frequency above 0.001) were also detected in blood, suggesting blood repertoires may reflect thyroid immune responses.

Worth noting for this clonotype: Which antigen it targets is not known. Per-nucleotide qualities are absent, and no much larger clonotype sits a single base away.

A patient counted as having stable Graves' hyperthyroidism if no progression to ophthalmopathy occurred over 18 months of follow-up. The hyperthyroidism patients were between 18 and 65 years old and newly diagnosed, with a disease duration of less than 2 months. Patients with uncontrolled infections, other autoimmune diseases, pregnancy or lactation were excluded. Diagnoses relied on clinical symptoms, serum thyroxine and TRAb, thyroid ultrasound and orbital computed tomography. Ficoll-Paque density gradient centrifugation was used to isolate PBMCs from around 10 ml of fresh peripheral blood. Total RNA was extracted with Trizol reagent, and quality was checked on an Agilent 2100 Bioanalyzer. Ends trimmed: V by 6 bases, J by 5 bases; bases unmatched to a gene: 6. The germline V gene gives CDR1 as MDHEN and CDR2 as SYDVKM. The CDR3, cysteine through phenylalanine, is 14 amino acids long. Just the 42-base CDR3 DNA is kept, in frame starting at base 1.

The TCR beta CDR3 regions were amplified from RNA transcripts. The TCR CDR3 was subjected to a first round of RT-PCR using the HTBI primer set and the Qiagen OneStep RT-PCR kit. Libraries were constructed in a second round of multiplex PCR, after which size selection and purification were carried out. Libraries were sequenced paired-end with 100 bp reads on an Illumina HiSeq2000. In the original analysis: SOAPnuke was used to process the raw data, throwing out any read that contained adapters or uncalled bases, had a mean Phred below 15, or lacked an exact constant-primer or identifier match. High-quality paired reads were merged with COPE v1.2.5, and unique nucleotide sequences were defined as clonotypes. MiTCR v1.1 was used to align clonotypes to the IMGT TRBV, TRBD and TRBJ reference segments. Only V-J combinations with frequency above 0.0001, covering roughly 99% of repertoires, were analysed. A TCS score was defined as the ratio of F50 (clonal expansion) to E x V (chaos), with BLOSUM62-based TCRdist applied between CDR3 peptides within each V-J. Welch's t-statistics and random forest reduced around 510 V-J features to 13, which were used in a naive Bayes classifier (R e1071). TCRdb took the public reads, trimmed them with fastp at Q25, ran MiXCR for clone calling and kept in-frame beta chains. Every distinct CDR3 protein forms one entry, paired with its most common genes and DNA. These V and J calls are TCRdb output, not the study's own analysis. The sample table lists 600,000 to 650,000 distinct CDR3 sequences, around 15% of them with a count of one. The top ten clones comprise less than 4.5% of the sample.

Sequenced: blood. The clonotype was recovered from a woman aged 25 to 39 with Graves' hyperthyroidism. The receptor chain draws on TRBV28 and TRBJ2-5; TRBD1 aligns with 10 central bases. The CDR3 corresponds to CASRPGTGDETQYF. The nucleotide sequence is TGTGCCAGCAGACCCGGGACAGGGGACGAGACCCAGTACTTC.